The source of this T cell receptor beta chain is a study of T-cell memory formation after mild COVID-19 (dated by TCRdb to the early 2020s). In the study overall: TCR sequence clusters from the two donors were found to be largely donor specific. In a couple of donors, T-cell clones that expanded and contracted after mild COVID-19 were tracked by sequencing TCRalpha and TCRbeta repertoires over time. Two young, previously healthy adult volunteers made up the cohort, one male and one female. Broad study findings and their caveats: SARS-CoV-2 specificity of the second-wave clones peaking on day 37 was not confirmed. Some responding clones were found in pre-infection memory, which suggests that pre-existing cross-reactive memory T cells took part in the SARS-CoV-2 response. Contracting CD4+ clones turned up mainly in the CM and EM memory subsets, whereas EMRA was where CD8+ clones were enriched. From day 15 to 85, contracting clones showed balanced CD4/CD8 phenotypes, whereas a second wave of clones that expanded from day 15 to 37 leaned towards CD4+. The study covered only a couple of mild cases, and larger cohorts including severe cases with pre-infection samples were considered necessary.

Sequencing took place on an Illumina NovaSeq 6000. TCRalpha and TCRbeta cDNA libraries were constructed by 5'RACE with constant-segment primers, with sample barcodes and unique molecular identifiers being introduced. RNA was extracted from every sample with Trizol reagent. Library amplification was performed in two PCR steps, and a second sample barcode and Illumina TruSeq adapters were introduced in the second step. Sequencing of the libraries was done on an Illumina NovaSeq, producing 2 x 150 bp paired-end reads. Under the source paper's analysis protocol: The reads were demultiplexed and collapsed into UMI-guided consensus sequences using migec v1.2.7. With mixcr v2.1.11, UMI consensuses were aligned to TRA and TRB V and J templates and assembled into clonotypes. Clonotypes were classified as expanded or contracted when called significant by both edgeR and NoisET, with noise models trained on biological replicates. For edgeR calls, the cutoffs were a false discovery rate-adjusted p below 0.01 and a log2 fold-change threshold of 1. PCA with hierarchical clustering of max-normalized trajectories of the 1000 most abundant clonotypes was used as exploratory dynamics analysis. Separately sequenced CD4+ and CD8+ repertoires were used to assign a CD4 or CD8 phenotype to each responding clone. TCRdb ran its own pipeline on the public reads, namely fastp trimming at Q25 and MiXCR clone calling, and kept in-frame beta chains. One record per CDR3 amino acid sequence lists the most common genes and DNA. It is TCRdb's table, rather than the study itself, that gives the V and J calls and clone size. The sample table holds 350,000 to 400,000 distinct CDR3 sequences, of which around a fifth were seen once. The leading ten clones occupy 12% of the sample.

Taken from cysteine to phenylalanine, the CDR3 has 14 residues. Just the 42-base CDR3 DNA is kept, in frame starting at base 1. V trim: 5 bases; J trim: 4 bases; unmatched bases: 7. PBMCs were isolated by Ficoll-Paque density gradient centrifugation. This clonotype showed up just a few times. Which antigen it targets is not known. Within one base of it there is no much larger clone, and no base qualities were kept. The origin of this receptor is an adult woman who had mild COVID-19 (a few samples of this study predate the infection). The sample titles of this study are shuffled in the database, so cell type and time point are left out; the donor was told from shared clones. Input material: PBMCs or a T cell subset sorted from them (not recorded which). The chain is made from TRBV12-3 or TRBV12-4 and TRBJ2-7, with 8 bases aligning to TRBD1. The CDR3 reads as follows: CASSKGQEPYEQYF. In nucleotide form, the sequence is TGTGCCAGCAGTAAGGGACAGGAGCCTTACGAGCAGTACTTC.